A selection of T cell receptor beta chains follows, all from one sample in a study of blood T cell repertoires in COVID-19. Here immunoSEQ multiplex PCR was the method, and the copy in TCRdb shows in-frame clones only, minus some. The sample has around 200,000 clones, about four fifths seen once. Sequenced material: peripheral blood. The receptors shown here come from a man aged 40-49 years with active or convalescent COVID-19. Both conserved end residues are trimmed from each CDR3.

J: TRBJ2-5
V: TRBV5-1
CDR3: ASSLGGQAQETQY

J: TRBJ1-5
V: TRBV3-1/TRBV3-2
CDR3: ASSQDLDTGPSNQPQH

J: TRBJ2-7
V: TRBV9
CDR3: ASSVGREGDEQY

J: TRBJ2-7
V: TRBV11-2
CDR3: ASSSGLAGGQY

J: TRBJ1-6
V: TRBV6-1
CDR3: ASSEYRVNSPLH

J: TRBJ2-7
V: TRBV9
CDR3: ASSASFYEQY

J: TRBJ1-6
V: TRBV7-9
CDR3: ASSLGQATYNSPLH

J: TRBJ2-3
V: TRBV5-8
CDR3: ASSRGTAPTDTQY

J: TRBJ2-1
V: TRBV7-9
CDR3: ASSPGNGEQF

J: TRBJ1-3
V: TRBV7-9
CDR3: ASSTSPGFGTGNTIY

J: TRBJ2-2
V: TRBV6-5
CDR3: ASRSQETGELF

J: TRBJ2-7
V: TRBV28
CDR3: ASSTTSGNPYEQY

J: TRBJ1-1
V: TRBV19
CDR3: ASTPRGVNTEAF

J: TRBJ2-7
V: TRBV18
CDR3: ASSPAGAQGGEQY

J: TRBJ2-7
V: TRBV27
CDR3: ASSFYGPSREQY

J: TRBJ1-5
V: TRBV6-5
CDR3: ASSYGQGVNQPQH

J: TRBJ2-3
V: TRBV30
CDR3: AWSKGSGGADTQY

J: TRBJ1-5
V: TRBV18
CDR3: ASSPVQSNQPQH

J: TRBJ1-1
V: TRBV19
CDR3: ASSRGNTEAF

J: TRBJ2-1
V: TRBV3-1/TRBV3-2
CDR3: ASSQDRGNEQF

J: TRBJ2-2
V: TRBV7-9
CDR3: ACCQTRQEPTGELF

J: TRBJ1-1
V: TRBV7-2
CDR3: ASSSWVGTEAF

J: TRBJ1-1
V: TRBV24-1
CDR3: ATSARGQGNTEAF

J: TRBJ2-7
V: TRBV15
CDR3: ATSKIGKGSYEQY

J: TRBJ1-1
V: TRBV3-1/TRBV3-2
CDR3: ASSQASGGGTEAF

J: TRBJ1-5
V: TRBV30
CDR3: AWSRQNNQPQH

J: TRBJ1-1
V: TRBV27
CDR3: ASRRGSSSSLAGTGDTEAF

J: TRBJ1-5
V: TRBV19
CDR3: ASSDYSNQPQH

J: TRBJ1-1
V: TRBV19
CDR3: ASSIDRQQDTEAF

J: TRBJ1-6
V: TRBV4-3
CDR3: ASSQESGTGGPPLH

J: TRBJ1-1
V: TRBV6-5
CDR3: ASSYSARGNTEAF

J: TRBJ1-4
V: TRBV5-4
CDR3: ASSLTSGRAGEKLF

J: TRBJ2-5
V: TRBV5-1
CDR3: ASSLTSGEGQETQY

J: TRBJ1-1
V: TRBV21-1
CDR3: ASIIKGQGWFCSEAF

J: TRBJ1-2
V: TRBV5-4
CDR3: ASSRGLEALGGYT

J: TRBJ1-1
V: TRBV15
CDR3: ATSRGEGGTEAF

J: TRBJ1-3
V: TRBV19
CDR3: ASSDRGGPSGNTIY

J: TRBJ2-7
V: TRBV4-1
CDR3: ASSLSPGNEQY

J: TRBJ2-7
V: TRBV10-3
CDR3: AISERRGVQYEQY

J: TRBJ1-5
V: TRBV30
CDR3: AWRAPEPGTGALLNQPQH

J: TRBJ1-4
V: TRBV18
CDR3: ASRKDSSNEKLF

J: TRBJ2-2
V: TRBV5-4
CDR3: ASSLRRGGAPGELF

J: TRBJ1-2
V: TRBV30
CDR3: AWSVLGRLDYGYT

J: TRBJ1-4
V: TRBV5-1
CDR3: ASSLRGLSNEKLF

J: TRBJ1-2
V: TRBV24-1
CDR3: ATSVPGLGYGYT

J: TRBJ1-3
V: TRBV3-1/TRBV3-2
CDR3: ASSQGQAFIGNTIY

J: TRBJ2-1
V: TRBV30
CDR3: AWQAGTAYNEQF

J: TRBJ1-5
V: TRBV6-5
CDR3: ASSLGGASNQPQH

J: TRBJ1-6
V: TRBV30
CDR3: AWSSGTGLSYNSPLH

J: TRBJ2-1
V: TRBV12-3/TRBV12-4
CDR3: ASRVAGGNEQF

J: TRBJ1-2
V: TRBV4-1
CDR3: ASSWPGVRGYT

J: TRBJ2-5
V: TRBV5-1
CDR3: ASSLGAALQETQY

J: TRBJ2-7
V: TRBV6-1
CDR3: ASSEVPGQGRDEQY

J: TRBJ2-7
V: TRBV15
CDR3: ATSRGQGAYEQY

J: TRBJ2-7
V: TRBV7-3
CDR3: ASSSGLAGDEQY

J: TRBJ2-7
V: TRBV5-1
CDR3: ASRMTPSVAYEQY

J: TRBJ1-2
V: TRBV6-5
CDR3: AIWGQGFYGYT